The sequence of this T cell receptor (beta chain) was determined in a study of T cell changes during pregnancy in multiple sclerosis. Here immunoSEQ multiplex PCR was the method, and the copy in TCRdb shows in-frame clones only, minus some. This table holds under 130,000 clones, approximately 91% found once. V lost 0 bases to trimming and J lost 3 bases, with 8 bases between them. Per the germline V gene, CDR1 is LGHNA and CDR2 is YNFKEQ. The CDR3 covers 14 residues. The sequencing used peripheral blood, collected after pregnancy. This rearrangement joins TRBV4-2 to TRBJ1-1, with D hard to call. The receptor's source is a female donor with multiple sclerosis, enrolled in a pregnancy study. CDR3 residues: CASSQELTDTEAFF. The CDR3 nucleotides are TGTGCCAGCAGCCAAGAACTCACAGACACTGAAGCTTTCTTT.